A selection of T cell receptor beta chains follows, all from one sample in a study of blood T cell repertoires in COVID-19. Using immunoSEQ multiplex PCR, the repertoire was profiled, and TCRdb retains in-frame clones only, with some absent. Among about 150,000 clones listed, 82% were seen once. Material for sequencing was peripheral blood. The receptors were sampled from a human donor with acute or convalescent COVID-19. The donor label of this sample is uncertain. CDR3s include the opening cysteine and the closing phenylalanine or tryptophan. A D gene is named only where the DNA matches it firmly. The size of a clone is reported for some rows only, either as once, few or many, or as a class for expanded clones.

D: TRBD1
J: TRBJ1-2
size: -
V: TRBV6-5
DNA: TGTGCCAGCGATCTACAGGGGAGTTATGGCTACACCTTC
CDR3: CASDLQGSYGYTF

D: TRBD1
J: TRBJ1-4
size: -
V: TRBV4-1
DNA: TGCGCCAGCAGCCAAGACCAGGGGGAATGGGCTAATGAAAAACTGTTTTTT
CDR3: CASSQDQGEWANEKLFF

D: -
J: TRBJ1-2
size: -
V: TRBV2
DNA: TGTGCCAGCAGACAGACCGTCTATGGCTACACCTTC
CDR3: CASRQTVYGYTF

D: -
J: TRBJ1-2
size: -
V: TRBV6-5
DNA: TGTGCCAGCAAGGGGTCAGGGGAGAGCTATGGCTACACCTTC
CDR3: CASKGSGESYGYTF

D: TRBD1
J: TRBJ1-1
size: -
V: TRBV27
DNA: TGTGCCAGCAGGGGCCGGGACAGGGGGCAAGCTTTCTTT
CDR3: CASRGRDRGQAFF

D: -
J: TRBJ1-4
size: once
V: TRBV14
DNA: TGTGCCAGCAGCCCCCTCGGGGAAAAACTGTTTTTT
CDR3: CASSPLGEKLFF

D: TRBD1
J: TRBJ2-2
size: -
V: TRBV7-8
DNA: TGTGCCAGCAGCCGTCGTGACAGGGGAAGCACCGGGGAGCTGTTTTTT
CDR3: CASSRRDRGSTGELFF

D: TRBD1
J: TRBJ2-1
size: -
V: TRBV6-6
DNA: TGTGCCAGCACTCCGGTAGGGGGACAGGGGGGCAATGAGCAGTTCTTC
CDR3: CASTPVGGQGGNEQFF

D: -
J: TRBJ1-2
size: -
V: TRBV27
DNA: TGTGCCAGCAGTTTAGGAGCAGCGGGGTATGGCTACACCTTC
CDR3: CASSLGAAGYGYTF

D: TRBD1
J: TRBJ1-2
size: -
V: TRBV4-1
DNA: TGCGCCAGCAGCCAAGAGGGACAGAGTTCTGGCTACACCTTC
CDR3: CASSQEGQSSGYTF

D: -
J: TRBJ2-2
size: -
V: TRBV4-1
DNA: TGCGCCAGCAGCCAAGTGGTAGGGGCCGGGGAGCTGTTTTTT
CDR3: CASSQVVGAGELFF

D: TRBD1
J: TRBJ1-2
size: -
V: TRBV19
DNA: TGTGCCAGTAGTATGGGGGACAGTAACTATGGCTACACCTTC
CDR3: CASSMGDSNYGYTF

D: TRBD1
J: TRBJ1-5
size: once
V: TRBV19
DNA: TGTGCCAGCCACAGGGGGAACAATCAGCCCCAGCATTTT
CDR3: CASHRGNNQPQHF

D: -
J: TRBJ1-1
size: -
V: TRBV6-2/TRBV6-3
DNA: TGTGCCAGCAGTTGGCGCAGGGACACTGAAGCTTTCTTT
CDR3: CASSWRRDTEAFF